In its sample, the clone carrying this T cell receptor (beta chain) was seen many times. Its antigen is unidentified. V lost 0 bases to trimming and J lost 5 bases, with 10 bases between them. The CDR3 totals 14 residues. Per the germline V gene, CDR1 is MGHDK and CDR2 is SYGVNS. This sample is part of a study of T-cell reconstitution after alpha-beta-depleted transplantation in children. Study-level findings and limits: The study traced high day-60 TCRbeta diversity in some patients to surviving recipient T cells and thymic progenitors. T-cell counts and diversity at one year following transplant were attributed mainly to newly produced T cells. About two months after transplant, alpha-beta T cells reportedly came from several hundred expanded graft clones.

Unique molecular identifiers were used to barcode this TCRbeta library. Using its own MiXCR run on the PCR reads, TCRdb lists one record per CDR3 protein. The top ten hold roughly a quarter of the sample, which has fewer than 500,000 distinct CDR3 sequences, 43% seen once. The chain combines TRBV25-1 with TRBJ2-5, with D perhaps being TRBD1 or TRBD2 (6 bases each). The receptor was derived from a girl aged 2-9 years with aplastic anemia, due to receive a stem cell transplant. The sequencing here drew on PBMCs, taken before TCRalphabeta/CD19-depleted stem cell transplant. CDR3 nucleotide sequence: TGTGCCAGCAGTGAATATAGAGGGGGGGAGACCCAGTACTTC. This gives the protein CASSEYRGGETQYF. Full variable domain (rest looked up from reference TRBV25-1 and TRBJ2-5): EADIYQTPRYLVIGTGKKITLECSQTMGHDKMYWYQQDPGMELHLIHYSYGVNSTEKGDLSSESTVSRIRTEHFPLTLESARPSHTSQYLCASSEYRGGETQYFGPGTRLLVL.